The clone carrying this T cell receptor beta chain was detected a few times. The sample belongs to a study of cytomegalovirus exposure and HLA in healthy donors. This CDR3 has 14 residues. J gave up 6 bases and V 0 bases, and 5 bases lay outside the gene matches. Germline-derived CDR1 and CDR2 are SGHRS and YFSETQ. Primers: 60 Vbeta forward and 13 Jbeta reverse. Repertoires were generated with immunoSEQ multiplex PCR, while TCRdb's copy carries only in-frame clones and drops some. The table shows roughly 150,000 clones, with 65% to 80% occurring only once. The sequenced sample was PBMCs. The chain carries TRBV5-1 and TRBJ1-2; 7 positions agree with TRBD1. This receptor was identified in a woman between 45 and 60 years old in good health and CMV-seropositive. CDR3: CASSLAVTGNGYTF. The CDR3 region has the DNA TGCGCCAGCAGCTTGGCGGTGACAGGGAATGGCTACACCTTC.